A single sample is the source of the 5 T cell receptor beta chains below, sequenced in a study of human T cells and chemical hapten exposure. The time point: pre-sensitization, week 0. Treatment of the sample: therapeutic diphenylcyclopropenone sensitization with weekly scalp DPC. In TCRdb, the RACE reads were re-called with MiXCR into one record per CDR3 protein. The table includes around 120,000 distinct CDR3 sequences, roughly 13% detected once. The sequenced sample was whole blood, obtained in connection with sensitization to the hapten diphenylcyclopropenone (DPC). The receptors derive from a woman aged 18-30 years with alopecia areata. Some clones in this sample may be carry-over from other donors' samples.

There are a few counts of this clonotype. The chain combines TRBV12-3 or TRBV12-4 with TRBJ1-1; D is unclear. This CDR3 comprises 12 residues. V was trimmed by 3 bases and J by 3 bases, leaving 5 bases between them. As DNA, the CDR3 is TGTGCCAGCAGTTTGCCCTACACTGAAGCTTTCTTT. Translating it yields CASSLPYTEAFF.

This clonotype came up a few times. This chain links TRBV7-8 with TRBJ2-7; maybe TRBD2 (5 bases). V lost 5 bases and J 7 bases, leaving 15 bases between the germline ends. Germline CDR1 is SGHVS and CDR2 is FQNEAQ. CDR3 length: 13 amino acids. CDR3: CASSVGPRVEQYF. The CDR3 bases are TGTGCCAGCAGCGTAGGACCGAGGGTAGAGCAGTACTTC.

This clonotype was seen at least ten times. The chain joins TRBV5-1 to TRBJ1-1, with 8 bases that match TRBD1. Germline V gives CDR1 SGHRS, CDR2 YFSETQ. The J segment lost 1 base and the V segment lost 8 bases, leaving 1 base of the junction unmatched. This CDR3 spans 12 amino acids. CDR3 protein: CASGQGNTEAFF. The DNA for the CDR3 is TGCGCCAGTGGACAGGGGAACACTGAAGCTTTCTTT.

This clonotype was seen a few times. The chain uses TRBV11-3 and TRBJ2-3, with TRBD1 identical over 7 bases. Germline V lookup: CDR1 SGHNT, CDR2 YENEEA. The CDR3 consists of 15 residues. V shed 1 base and J 6 bases; nucleotides not matched to a gene: 7. DNA for the CDR3: TGTGCCAGCAGCTTAGGGACCTTACAGGGGGATACGCAGTATTTT. Protein sequence: CASSLGTLQGDTQYF.

This clonotype was found a few times. The chain has TRBV9 and TRBJ1-2; D is uncertain. Deletions cut 0 bases from V and 8 bases from J, with 17 bases between. The germline V gene has CDR1 SGDLS and CDR2 YYNGEE. CDR3 size: 15 residues. CDR3 residues: CASSVGYRTGKGYTF. The CDR3 DNA is TGTGCCAGCAGCGTAGGTTACCGGACCGGGAAGGGCTACACCTTC. The variable domain in full, with the rest retrieved from reference TRBV9 and TRBJ1-2, is DSGVTQTPKHLITATGQRVTLRCSPRSGDLSVYWYQQSLDQGLQFLIQYYNGEERAKGNILERFSAQQFPDLHSELNLSSLELGDSALYFCASSVGYRTGKGYTFGSGTRLTVV.